The rows below give T cell receptor beta chains drawn from one sample of a study of blood T cell repertoires in COVID-19. Produced via immunoSEQ multiplex PCR; TCRdb's table is partial and in-frame only. The sample records under 150,000 clones, about 87% being singletons. Sequencing was done on a sample of peripheral blood. The receptors shown here come from a human donor in a cohort sampled during active COVID-19. Each CDR3 is given with its conserved first and last residue.

v_call	j_call	cdr3_aa
TRBV11-3	TRBJ2-2	CASSYMAGELFF
TRBV5-4	TRBJ2-5	CASSSGTSGGFGTQYF
TRBV15	TRBJ2-3	CATSRGVAGRTDTQYF
TRBV4-3	TRBJ2-7	CASSQVDPVAGDSYEQYF
TRBV7-2	TRBJ2-7	CASSLALLAAYEQYF
TRBV18	TRBJ2-5	CASSPQIGRETQYF
TRBV12-5	TRBJ1-6	CASAHGQGNSPLHF
TRBV5-1	TRBJ1-4	CASSIGNTYEKLFF
TRBV5-4	TRBJ1-2	CASSLAGENRGYTF
TRBV6-5	TRBJ2-5	CASSYGRYQETQYF
TRBV21-1	TRBJ2-5	CASSKRRRDGQETQYF
TRBV29-1	TRBJ2-1	CSVEEGDRGGNEQFF
TRBV5-1	TRBJ1-5	CASSLSGGQPQHF
TRBV21-1	TRBJ2-1	CASSNDRVNYNEQFF
TRBV15	TRBJ2-2	CATSRAGTSGGGSNTGELFF
TRBV30	TRBJ1-6	CAWSVQPAYNSPLHF
TRBV9	TRBJ1-3	CASARGDSSGNTIYF
TRBV4-1	TRBJ2-7	CASSQTGVEQYF
TRBV28	TRBJ2-5	CASSTQGGQQRTQYF
TRBV19	TRBJ2-1	CASRKTSGGRSNEQFF
TRBV27	TRBJ2-7	CASSSHGDRRYEQYF
TRBV19	TRBJ2-1	CASSAWGSGGLSSYNEQFF
TRBV18	TRBJ2-5	CASSPSELVKTQYF
TRBV2	TRBJ1-2	CASSETGQGNGYTF
TRBV15	TRBJ2-5	CATSRGLPSGGQTQYF
TRBV5-5	TRBJ2-7	CASSLGTGGYEQYF
TRBV15	TRBJ2-3	CATSNPTGAEDTQYF
TRBV5-4	TRBJ2-5	CASSSTGGLETQYF